These 13 T cell receptor beta chains were all obtained from the same sample, sequenced in a study of long-term antiretroviral therapy in people with HIV. It was version v3.0 of the immunoSEQ assay that was run at survey level. The assay was immunoSEQ multiplex PCR, and TCRdb's table has in-frame clones only and misses some. The sample carries some 20,000 clones, less than 95% recorded once. Here the sequenced sample was unsorted PBMCs, taken about 4.5 years before starting antiretroviral therapy. These receptors all stem from a woman in her twenties or thirties with HIV.

The J gene is TRBJ1-1, the V gene TRBV18, with a tentative D call TRBD1 (5 bases). The length of the CDR3 is 15 residues. V lost 4 bases, J lost 2 bases, and 14 bases lay in between. Germline assignment: CDR1 KGHSH and CDR2 LQKENI. CDR3 region: CASSHIRDPNTEAFF. Written as DNA, the CDR3 is TGTGCCAGCTCACATATACGGGACCCTAACACTGAAGCTTTCTTT. The whole variable domain, filled in from reference TRBV18 and TRBJ1-1, reads NAGVMQNPRHLVRRRGQEARLRCSPMKGHSHVYWYRQLPEEGLKFMVYLQKENIIDESGMPKERFSAEFPKEGPSILRIQQVVRGDSAAYFCASSHIRDPNTEAFFGQGTRLTVV.

This chain uses TRBV7-2 with TRBJ1-1, with 9 nucleotides matching TRBD1. Germline CDR1 and CDR2: SGHTA and FQGNSA. The CDR3 runs 16 residues. V lost 6 bases to trimming and J lost 4 bases; unmatched junction nucleotides: 12. CDR3 in DNA: TGTGCCAGCAGGAGGCTTTCCGGGACAGGGACCACTGAAGCTTTCTTT. It translates to CASRRLSGTGTTEAFF.

DNA of the CDR3: TGTGCCAGCAGCTTAGCGTCCGGGGCCCTAGACTATGGCTACACCTTC. Translated, it gives CASSLASGALDYGYTF. V and J are TRBV7-2 and TRBJ1-2, with D perhaps TRBD1 (5 bases). V lost 0 bases to trimming and J lost 3 bases, with 14 bases between them. Germline V CDR1 and CDR2: SGHTA, FQGNSA. This CDR3 has 16 residues.

The chain employs TRBV19 and TRBJ1-4; unclear D gene. This CDR3 region has 13 residues. Germline CDR1 and CDR2: LNHDA and SQIVND (reference sequence). The ends were cut back, 5 bases at V and 3 bases at J, with 7 bases in the middle. The CDR3 spells CASSFYSNEKLFF. In nucleotides, the CDR3 is TGTGCCAGTAGTTTTTACTCTAATGAAAAACTGTTTTTT.

The chain employs TRBV5-1 and TRBJ1-4; D possibly corresponds to TRBD1 (6 bases). The germline gives CDR1 SGHRS, CDR2 YFSETQ. This CDR3 contains 15 residues. V lost 0 bases and J lost 5, with 11 bases in between. The CDR3 protein is CASSLAGQRNEKLFF. The CDR3 DNA follows: TGCGCCAGCAGCTTGGCTGGACAGAGAAATGAAAAACTGTTTTTT.

V and J are TRBV5-5 and TRBJ1-2; a weak D match, TRBD1 (5 bases). This CDR3 spans 15 amino acids. The germline V gene has CDR1 SGHKS and CDR2 YYEKEE (reference sequence). The V end was cut by 0 bases, the J end by 5 bases, with 14 bases between. The CDR3 is CASSLVLRAEYGYTF. The CDR3 nucleotides are TGTGCCAGCAGCTTGGTCCTCAGGGCGGAATATGGCTACACCTTC.

The chain uses TRBV28 and TRBJ2-7; D is undetermined. Trimming removed 7 bases from V and 5 bases from J, with 24 bases in between. The CDR3 runs to 16 residues. Germline-derived CDR1 and CDR2 are MDHEN and SYDVKM. CDR3 nucleotide sequence: TGTGCCAGCACCGGCGCATCCTCCGCGGCAGTGCACGAGCAGTACTTC. Amino acids: CASTGASSAAVHEQYF.

The V call is TRBV7-2, the J call TRBJ1-2, with D hard to call. The CDR3 totals 14 residues. Germline assignment: CDR1 SGHTA and CDR2 FQGNSA. V was shortened by 5 bases and J by 5 bases, with 15 bases between the two germline ends. In DNA form, the CDR3 reads TGTGCCAGCAGCCCGCACCCCGCCAGTTATGGCTACACCTTC. Encoded protein: CASSPHPASYGYTF.

V and J are TRBV30 and TRBJ1-2; no clear D gene. V lost 4 bases to trimming and J lost 0 bases, with 15 bases between them. This CDR3 comprises 15 residues. Germline values: CDR1 GTSNPN, CDR2 SVGIG (reference sequence). Here the CDR3 DNA reads TGTGCCTGGAAGTTGGCAGGAGCATCTAACTATGGCTACACCTTC. Translation: CAWKLAGASNYGYTF.

This chain uses TRBV5-8 with TRBJ1-3, with D uncertain. Trimming left V 3 bases short and J 0 bases short, with 7 bases between. The CDR3 is 14 amino acids. Looked up from germline, CDR1 is SGHTS and CDR2 is YDEGEE. DNA of the CDR3: TGTGCCAGCAGCTACCAGAGCTCTGGAAACACCATATATTTT. Protein sequence: CASSYQSSGNTIYF.

This clone was detected only a few times. The chain employs TRBV9 and TRBJ2-5, with 7 bases matching TRBD2. This CDR3 is built from 16 residues. Germline V gene lookup returns CDR1 SGDLS and CDR2 YYNGEE. V dropped 0 bases and J dropped 5; count of bases not matched to a gene: 10. CDR3 DNA: TGTGCCAGCAGCGTAGGAGTCTACGGGGGAGGGGAGACCCAGTACTTC. Protein product: CASSVGVYGGGETQYF.

This clone came up a few times. The chain is built from TRBV27 and TRBJ2-7; 7 bases align to TRBD1. Per germline, CDR1 MNHEY and CDR2 SMNVEV (reference sequence). V was clipped by 6 bases and J by 3 bases; unmatched bases: 8. This CDR3 comprises 14 residues. DNA for the CDR3: TGTGCCAGCAGCCCAGGGGGTTCCTACTACGAGCAGTACTTC. Protein: CASSPGGSYYEQYF.

The genes are TRBV11-2 and TRBJ2-2; no reliable D call. V lost 3 bases, J lost 1 base, and 9 bases lay in between. The CDR3 totals 15 residues. The germline gives CDR1 SGHAT, CDR2 FQNNGV. CDR3 sequence: CASSFIRENTGELFF. In DNA form, the CDR3 reads TGTGCCAGCAGCTTTATAAGGGAGAACACCGGGGAGCTGTTTTTT. Variable domain in full (rest from reference TRBV11-2 and TRBJ2-2): EAGVAQSPRYKIIEKRQSVAFWCNPISGHATLYWYQQILGQGPKLLIQFQNNGVVDDSQLPKDRFSAERLKGVDSTLKIQPAKLEDSAVYLCASSFIRENTGELFFGEGSRLTVL.